This T cell receptor (beta chain) was documented in a study of blood T cell repertoires in COVID-19. Study-wide context: Some COVID-19 samples were acute and others convalescent; all came from the United States, Italy and Spain. T cells, B-cell-depleted T cells, or PBMCs provided the cDNA or gDNA that served as material.

Study processing details: Amplification of reference gene primers was used by the study to estimate nucleated cell counts. Generated by immunoSEQ multiplex PCR, the TCRdb table keeps only in-frame clones and is missing some. That table furnishes V, J and clone size, whereas the DNA furnished D and trimming. Of under 40,000 clones detected, more than 70% appear once; the ten largest clones hold almost 35%. Deletions cut 0 bases from V and 1 base from J, with 6 bases between. Germline V gene lookup returns CDR1 SGHRS and CDR2 YFSETQ. This CDR3 region has 14 residues. Material for sequencing was peripheral blood. V usage is TRBV5-1 and J usage is TRBJ2-3; D not resolved. This sequence was found in a man in his sixties or seventies with active COVID-19. CDR3 amino acids: CASSLGPGTDTQYF. CDR3 DNA: TGCGCCAGCAGCTTGGGTCCGGGCACAGATACGCAGTATTTT.